This T cell receptor (beta chain) is drawn from a study of beta chain features in type 1 diabetes. Regarding the study as a whole: Patients with Type 1 diabetes showed moderately but significantly shorter TCRB CDR3s in all four CD4+ subsets. Cells expressing TCR highly could be over-represented by cDNA sequencing. PCR might favor shorter templates, equally in patients and controls. Insertion counts at VDJ junctions were lower in type 1 diabetes patients, who also showed more deletions there.

Since all of the isolated RNA was reverse transcribed, expressed TCRB transcripts were what got sequenced. The repertoire was sequenced with immunoSEQ multiplex PCR; TCRdb's copy has only in-frame clones and lacks some. This table holds nearly 350,000 clones, roughly 8.8% found once. The sample holds a few counts of this clone. Its antigen remains unidentified. The authors sorted CD4+ naive, central memory, regulatory and stem cell-like memory cells via CD45RO/CCR7/CD25/CD127/CD95/CD27. This CDR3 has 15 amino acids. CDR1 GTSNPN and CDR2 SVGIG come from the germline V gene (reference sequence). With V trimmed by 2 bases and J by 4 bases, 4 bases remained unmatched.

Source material: central memory CD4+ T cells from blood. This sequence originates from a man younger than 40 with type 1 diabetes. J is TRBJ2-1 and V is TRBV30; 11 nucleotides line up with TRBD2. The CDR3 DNA sequence: TGTGCCTGGAGTACCACTAGCGGGGGTTACAATGAGCAGTTCTTC. It is translated as CAWSTTSGGYNEQFF.